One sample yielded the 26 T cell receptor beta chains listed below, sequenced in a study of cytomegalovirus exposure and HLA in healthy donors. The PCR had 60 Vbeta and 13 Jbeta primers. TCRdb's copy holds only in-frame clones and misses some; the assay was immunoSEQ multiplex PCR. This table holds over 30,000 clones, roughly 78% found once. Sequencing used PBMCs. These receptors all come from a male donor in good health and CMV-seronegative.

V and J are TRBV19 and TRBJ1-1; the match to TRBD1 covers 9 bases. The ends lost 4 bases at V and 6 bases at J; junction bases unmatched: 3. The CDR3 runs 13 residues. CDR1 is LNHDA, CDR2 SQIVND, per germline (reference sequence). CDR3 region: CASSTDRGSEAFF. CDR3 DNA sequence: TGTGCCAGTAGTACGGACAGGGGATCTGAAGCTTTCTTT.

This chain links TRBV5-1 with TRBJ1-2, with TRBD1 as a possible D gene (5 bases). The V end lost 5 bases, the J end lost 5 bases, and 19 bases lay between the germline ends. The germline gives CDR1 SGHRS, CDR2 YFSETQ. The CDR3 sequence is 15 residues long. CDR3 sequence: CASRRDSFLRYGYTF. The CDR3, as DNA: TGCGCCAGCAGGCGAGACAGTTTTCTGAGGTATGGCTACACCTTC.

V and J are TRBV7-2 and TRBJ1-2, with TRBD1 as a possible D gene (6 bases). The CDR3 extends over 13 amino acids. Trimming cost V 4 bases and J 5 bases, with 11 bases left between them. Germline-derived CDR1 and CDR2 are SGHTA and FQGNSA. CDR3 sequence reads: CASSSGGWYGYTF. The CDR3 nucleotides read TGTGCCAGCAGCTCGGGGGGCTGGTATGGCTACACCTTC.

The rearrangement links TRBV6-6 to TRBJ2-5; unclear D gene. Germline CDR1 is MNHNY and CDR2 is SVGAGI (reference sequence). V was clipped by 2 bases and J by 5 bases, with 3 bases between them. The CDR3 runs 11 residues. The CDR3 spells CASSYGETQYF. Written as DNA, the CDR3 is TGTGCCAGCAGTTACGGCGAGACCCAGTACTTC.

CDR3 DNA sequence: TGTGCCACCAGCAGAGATCCCGGACTGATGTACCAAGAGACCCAGTACTTC. Its translation: CATSRDPGLMYQETQYF. The J gene is TRBJ2-5, the V gene TRBV15, with D perhaps TRBD2 (5 bases). The germline gives CDR1 LNHNV, CDR2 YYDKDF (reference sequence). The CDR3 length is 17 residues. Between the trimmed V and J ends, which lost 0 bases and 0 bases, there was a span of 14 bases. The variable domain in full, with the rest retrieved from reference TRBV15 and TRBJ2-5, is DAMVIQNPRYQVTQFGKPVTLSCSQTLNHNVMYWYQQKSSQAPKLLFHYYDKDFNNEADTPDNFQSRRPNTSFCFLDIRSPGLGDTAMYLCATSRDPGLMYQETQYFGPGTRLLVL.

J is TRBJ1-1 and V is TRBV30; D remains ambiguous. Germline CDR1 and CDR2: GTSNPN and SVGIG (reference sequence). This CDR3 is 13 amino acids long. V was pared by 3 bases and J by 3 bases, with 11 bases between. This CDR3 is CAWSPLADTEAFF. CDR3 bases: TGTGCCTGGAGCCCCCTGGCCGACACTGAAGCTTTCTTT.

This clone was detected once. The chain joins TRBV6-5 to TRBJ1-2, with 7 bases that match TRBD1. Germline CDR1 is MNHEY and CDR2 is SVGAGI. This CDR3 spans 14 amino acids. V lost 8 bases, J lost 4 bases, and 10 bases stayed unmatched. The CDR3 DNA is TGTGCCAGCGGTCGGGACAGCGGGCCCTATGGCTACACCTTC. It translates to CASGRDSGPYGYTF.

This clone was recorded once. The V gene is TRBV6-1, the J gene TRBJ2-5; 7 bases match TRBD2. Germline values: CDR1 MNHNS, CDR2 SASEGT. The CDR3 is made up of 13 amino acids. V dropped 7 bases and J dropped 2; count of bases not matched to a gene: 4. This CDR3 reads CASTTSFQETQYF. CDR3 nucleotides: TGTGCCAGCACGACTAGCTTTCAAGAGACCCAGTACTTC.

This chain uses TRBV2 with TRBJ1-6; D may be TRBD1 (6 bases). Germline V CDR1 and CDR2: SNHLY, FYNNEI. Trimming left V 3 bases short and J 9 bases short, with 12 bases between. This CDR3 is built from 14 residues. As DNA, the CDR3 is TGTGCCAGCAGTGACGGCAGGGGCTTTTCACCCCTCCACTTT. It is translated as CASSDGRGFSPLHF.

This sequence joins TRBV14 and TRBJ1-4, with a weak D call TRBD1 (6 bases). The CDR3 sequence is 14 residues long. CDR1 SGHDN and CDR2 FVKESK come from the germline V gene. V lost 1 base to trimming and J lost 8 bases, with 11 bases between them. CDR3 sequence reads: CASSQVQGYEKLFF. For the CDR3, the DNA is TGTGCCAGCAGCCAAGTACAGGGATACGAAAAACTGTTTTTT.

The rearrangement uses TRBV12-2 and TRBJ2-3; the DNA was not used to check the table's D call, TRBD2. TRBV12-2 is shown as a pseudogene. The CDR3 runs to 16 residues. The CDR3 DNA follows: TGTGCAAGTCGCTGCTTAGCGGGGGGACTCACAGATACGCAGTATTTT. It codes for CASRCLAGGLTDTQYF.

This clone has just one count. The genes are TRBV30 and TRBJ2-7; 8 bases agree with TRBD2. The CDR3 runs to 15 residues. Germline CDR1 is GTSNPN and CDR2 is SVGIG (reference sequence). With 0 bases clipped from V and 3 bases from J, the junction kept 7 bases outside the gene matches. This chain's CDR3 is CAWSVPTSGVYEQYF. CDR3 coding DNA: TGTGCCTGGAGTGTACCCACTAGCGGAGTCTACGAGCAGTACTTC.

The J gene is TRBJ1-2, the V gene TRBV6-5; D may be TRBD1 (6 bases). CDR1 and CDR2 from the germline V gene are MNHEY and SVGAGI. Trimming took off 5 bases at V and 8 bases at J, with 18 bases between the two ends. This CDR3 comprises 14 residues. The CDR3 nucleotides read TGTGCCAGCAGTGACGGGACATTTTCCTCCGGCTACACCTTC. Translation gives CASSDGTFSSGYTF.

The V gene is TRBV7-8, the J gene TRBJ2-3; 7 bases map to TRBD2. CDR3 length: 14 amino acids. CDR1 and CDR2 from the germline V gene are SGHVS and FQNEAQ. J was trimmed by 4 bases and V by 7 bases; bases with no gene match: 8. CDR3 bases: TGTGCCAGCAAGCTAGGCCGGGGGGCAGATACGCAGTATTTT. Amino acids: CASKLGRGADTQYF.

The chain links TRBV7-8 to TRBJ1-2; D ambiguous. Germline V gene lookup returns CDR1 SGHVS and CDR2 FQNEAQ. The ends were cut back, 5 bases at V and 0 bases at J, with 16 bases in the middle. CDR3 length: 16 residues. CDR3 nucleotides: TGTGCCAGCAGCCCTAACCAGGCCGGATCTAACTATGGCTACACCTTC. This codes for CASSPNQAGSNYGYTF.

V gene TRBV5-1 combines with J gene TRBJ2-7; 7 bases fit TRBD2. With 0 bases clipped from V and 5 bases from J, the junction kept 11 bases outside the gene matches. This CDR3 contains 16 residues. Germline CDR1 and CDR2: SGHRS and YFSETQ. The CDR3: CASSLAVAGDVDEQYF. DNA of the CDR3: TGCGCCAGCAGCTTGGCGGTGGCGGGAGACGTCGACGAGCAGTACTTC.

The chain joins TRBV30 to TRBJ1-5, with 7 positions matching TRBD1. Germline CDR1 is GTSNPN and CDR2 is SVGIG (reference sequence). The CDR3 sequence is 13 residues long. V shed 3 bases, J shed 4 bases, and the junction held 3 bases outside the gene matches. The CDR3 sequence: CAWRQGTNQPQHF. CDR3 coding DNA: TGTGCCTGGAGACAGGGGACTAATCAGCCCCAGCATTTT.

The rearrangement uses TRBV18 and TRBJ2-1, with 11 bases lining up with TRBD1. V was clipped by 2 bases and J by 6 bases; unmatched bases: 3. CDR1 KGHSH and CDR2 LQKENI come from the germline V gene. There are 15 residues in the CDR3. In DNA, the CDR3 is TGTGCCAGCTCACCAAGGGACAGGGGGACCAATGAGCAGTTCTTC. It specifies CASSPRDRGTNEQFF.

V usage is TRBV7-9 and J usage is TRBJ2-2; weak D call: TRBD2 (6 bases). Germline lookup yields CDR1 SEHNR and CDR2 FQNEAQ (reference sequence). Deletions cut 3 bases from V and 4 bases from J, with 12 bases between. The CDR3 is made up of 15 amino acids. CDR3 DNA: TGTGCCAGCAGCTTTTATTCTAGCGCCACCGGGGAGCTGTTTTTT. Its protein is CASSFYSSATGELFF.

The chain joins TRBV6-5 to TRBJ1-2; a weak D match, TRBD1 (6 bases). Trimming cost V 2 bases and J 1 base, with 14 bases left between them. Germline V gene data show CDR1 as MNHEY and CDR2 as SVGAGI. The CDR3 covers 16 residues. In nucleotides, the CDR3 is TGTGCCAGCAGTTACGATGGGGACACATATAACTATGGCTACACCTTC. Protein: CASSYDGDTYNYGYTF.

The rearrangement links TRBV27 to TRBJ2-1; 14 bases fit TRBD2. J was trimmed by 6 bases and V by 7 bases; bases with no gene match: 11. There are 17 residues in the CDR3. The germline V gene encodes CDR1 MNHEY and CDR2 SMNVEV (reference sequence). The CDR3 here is CASTDYAGLAGANEQFF. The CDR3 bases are TGTGCCAGCACCGACTACGCGGGACTAGCGGGAGCCAATGAGCAGTTCTTC.

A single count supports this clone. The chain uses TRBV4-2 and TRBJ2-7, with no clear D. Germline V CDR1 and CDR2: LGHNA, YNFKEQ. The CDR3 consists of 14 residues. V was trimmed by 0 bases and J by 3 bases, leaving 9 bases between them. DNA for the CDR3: TGTGCCAGCAGCCAAGATAGACTCGACTACGAGCAGTACTTC. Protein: CASSQDRLDYEQYF.

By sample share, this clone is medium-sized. CDR3 nucleotides: TGTGCCAGCCAGCCGGTCCGGGTAACTGAAGCTTTCTTT. It codes for CASQPVRVTEAFF. The V call is TRBV6-1, the J call TRBJ1-1; D uncertain. Germline lookup yields CDR1 MNHNS and CDR2 SASEGT. The V end lost 8 bases, the J end lost 5 bases, and 15 bases lay between the germline ends. This CDR3 has 13 residues.

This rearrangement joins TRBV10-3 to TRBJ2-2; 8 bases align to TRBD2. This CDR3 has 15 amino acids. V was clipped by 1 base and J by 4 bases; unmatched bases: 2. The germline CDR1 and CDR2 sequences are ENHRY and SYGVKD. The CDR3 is CAISEYSGGTGELFF. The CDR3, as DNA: TGTGCCATCAGTGAGTACAGCGGGGGCACCGGGGAGCTGTTTTTT.

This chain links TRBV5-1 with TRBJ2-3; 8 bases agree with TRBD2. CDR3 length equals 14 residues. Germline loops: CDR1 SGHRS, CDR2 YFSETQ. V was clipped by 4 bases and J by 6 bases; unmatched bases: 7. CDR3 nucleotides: TGCGCCAGCAGCCGAGCGGGGGACGGGGATACGCAGTATTTT. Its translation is CASSRAGDGDTQYF.

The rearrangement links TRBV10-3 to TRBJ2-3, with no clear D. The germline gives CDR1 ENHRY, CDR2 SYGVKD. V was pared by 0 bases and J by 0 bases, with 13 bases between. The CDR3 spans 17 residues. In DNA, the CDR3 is TGTGCCATCAGTGAGTCGAGGTCCTCCCGGAGCACAGATACGCAGTATTTT. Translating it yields CAISESRSSRSTDTQYF.